This T cell receptor beta chain is drawn from a study of cytomegalovirus exposure and HLA in healthy donors. This CDR3 has 14 residues. The germline V and J ends were trimmed by 7 bases and 7 bases, with 16 bases remaining between them. The germline gives CDR1 MGHRA, CDR2 YSYEKL. Use of 60 Vbeta and 13 Jbeta primers characterized the PCR. Assay used: immunoSEQ multiplex PCR; TCRdb lists only in-frame clones, some missing. Altogether more than 150,000 clones are present, roughly 87% being singletons, with the ten largest covering 0.2% to 0.3%. The J gene is TRBJ1-4, the V gene TRBV4-1; no definite D call. The sequence was obtained from a girl under three years old in good health and CMV-seronegative. Sequencing was performed on PBMCs. The CDR3 bases are TGCGCCAGCACCACAAGGCTACGGGGTGAAAAACTGTTTTTT. Protein: CASTTRLRGEKLFF.